This is a list of T cell receptor beta chains from one sample in a study of CD8 T cells in Susac syndrome. TCRdb re-called the immunoSEQ multiplex PCR reads with MiXCR, one entry per CDR3 protein. The profile covers 95,000 to 150,000 distinct CDR3 sequences, with about 93% appearing a single time and 0.25% to 0.3% taken by the ten largest. Sequences were obtained from CD8+ T cells from PBMCs. These TCRs come from a human donor with Susac syndrome. The CDR3 runs from the conserved cysteine through the conserved F or W. D genes are given only for firm matches. Some rows mark clone size as missing; the rest say once, few, many or name a class of expanded clone.

d_call: TRBD2; clone_size: NA; j_call: TRBJ2-7; v_call: TRBV6-5; cdr3_nt: TGTGCCAGCAGTTACTCAGGACCCGGAGGGGAGGGATACGAGCAGTACTTC; cdr3_aa: CASSYSGPGGEGYEQYF
d_call: TRBD1; clone_size: NA; j_call: TRBJ2-5; v_call: TRBV29-1; cdr3_nt: TGCAGCGTTTTGCCCATGGACAGGCAAGAGACCCAGTACTTC; cdr3_aa: CSVLPMDRQETQYF
d_call: NA; clone_size: NA; j_call: TRBJ2-5; v_call: TRBV29-1; cdr3_nt: TGCAGCGTTGAAGGTCCCGAGCAGGCAGAGACCCAGTACTTC; cdr3_aa: CSVEGPEQAETQYF
d_call: NA; clone_size: NA; j_call: TRBJ2-7; v_call: TRBV7-7; cdr3_nt: TGTGCTAGCAGCTTAGCGTTGGGCGGCTCCTACGAGCAGTACTTC; cdr3_aa: CASSLALGGSYEQYF
d_call: TRBD1; clone_size: NA; j_call: TRBJ2-7; v_call: TRBV6-1; cdr3_nt: TGTGCCAGCAGTGATAACAGGGGATGGGAGAACGAGCAGTACTTC; cdr3_aa: CASSDNRGWENEQYF
d_call: NA; clone_size: NA; j_call: TRBJ1-1; v_call: TRBV30; cdr3_nt: TGTGCCTGGAGTGTGGGCATGCCGGGGGTAGGAACTGAAGCTTTCTTT; cdr3_aa: CAWSVGMPGVGTEAFF
d_call: TRBD1; clone_size: NA; j_call: TRBJ1-5; v_call: TRBV18; cdr3_nt: TGTGCCAGCTCAAGGACAGGGGAGAGCAATCAGCCCCAGCATTTT; cdr3_aa: CASSRTGESNQPQHF
d_call: NA; clone_size: NA; j_call: TRBJ2-1; v_call: TRBV12-3/TRBV12-4; cdr3_nt: TGTGCCAGCAGTGTAGCCGCGTACAATGAGCAGTTCTTC; cdr3_aa: CASSVAAYNEQFF
d_call: TRBD1; clone_size: NA; j_call: TRBJ1-1; v_call: TRBV6-5; cdr3_nt: TGTGCCAGCAGTTATTCTCGGACAGGGAGCATGAACACTGAAGCTTTCTTT; cdr3_aa: CASSYSRTGSMNTEAFF
d_call: NA; clone_size: NA; j_call: TRBJ1-2; v_call: TRBV20-1; cdr3_nt: TGCAGTGCTCCTACAGGGATCTATGGCTACACCTTC; cdr3_aa: CSAPTGIYGYTF
d_call: TRBD1; clone_size: NA; j_call: TRBJ2-1; v_call: TRBV13; cdr3_nt: TGTGCCAGCAGCTTATTTGTGTCGAGACAGGGGGCCGATGAGCAGTTCTTC; cdr3_aa: CASSLFVSRQGADEQFF
d_call: NA; clone_size: NA; j_call: TRBJ2-7; v_call: TRBV12-5; cdr3_nt: TGTGCTAGTGGTTTCGGGGGATCCCTCGAGCAGTACTTC; cdr3_aa: CASGFGGSLEQYF
d_call: NA; clone_size: NA; j_call: TRBJ2-5; v_call: TRBV3-1; cdr3_nt: TGTGCCAGCAGCCTGAGTCTTGTGGCCCAAGAGACCCAGTACTTC; cdr3_aa: CASSLSLVAQETQYF
d_call: NA; clone_size: NA; j_call: TRBJ1-5; v_call: TRBV21-1; cdr3_nt: TGTAGGGGGGTCTTGGGCAATCAGCCCCAGCATTTT; cdr3_aa: CRGVLGNQPQHF
d_call: NA; clone_size: NA; j_call: TRBJ1-2; v_call: TRBV7-7; cdr3_nt: TGTGCTAGCAGCTTAGTGGGGCAGGATATTTGGTATGGCTACACCTTC; cdr3_aa: CASSLVGQDIWYGYTF
d_call: TRBD1; clone_size: NA; j_call: TRBJ2-1; v_call: TRBV20-1; cdr3_nt: TGCAGTGCTAGACAGGGGGAGAATGAGCAGTTCTTC; cdr3_aa: CSARQGENEQFF
d_call: TRBD1; clone_size: NA; j_call: TRBJ2-7; v_call: TRBV30; cdr3_nt: TGTGCTTCGATTAAAGACAGGGTGACCTACGAGCAGTACTTC; cdr3_aa: CASIKDRVTYEQYF
d_call: NA; clone_size: NA; j_call: TRBJ2-5; v_call: TRBV19; cdr3_nt: TGTGCCAGTAGCCCTCCCTTCGACAGACCAGAGACCCAGTACTTC; cdr3_aa: CASSPPFDRPETQYF
d_call: NA; clone_size: NA; j_call: TRBJ1-2; v_call: TRBV6-5; cdr3_nt: TGTGCCAGCTGGTCGGGGGAAGGGAATGGCTACACCTTC; cdr3_aa: CASWSGEGNGYTF
d_call: NA; clone_size: once; j_call: TRBJ1-2; v_call: TRBV7-8; cdr3_nt: TGTGCCAGCAGCTTAGAAGCCCAGGGAAACTATGGCTACACCTTC; cdr3_aa: CASSLEAQGNYGYTF
d_call: TRBD2; clone_size: NA; j_call: TRBJ2-7; v_call: TRBV20-1; cdr3_nt: TGCAGTGCACACTCCGGGACTAGCGGGTACGAGCAGTACTTC; cdr3_aa: CSAHSGTSGYEQYF
d_call: NA; clone_size: NA; j_call: TRBJ2-3; v_call: TRBV2; cdr3_nt: TGTGCCAGCAGTGAGGGTCGGGATACGCAGTATTTT; cdr3_aa: CASSEGRDTQYF
d_call: TRBD1; clone_size: NA; j_call: TRBJ2-3; v_call: TRBV7-9; cdr3_nt: TGTGCCAGCAGCCTCCAGAGGGACAGGGGAGGAGATACGCAGTATTTT; cdr3_aa: CASSLQRDRGGDTQYF
d_call: TRBD2; clone_size: NA; j_call: TRBJ2-3; v_call: TRBV7-8; cdr3_nt: TGTGCCAGCAGCTTGGGACTAGCGGGGGGGGCCCCAGATACGCAGTATTTT; cdr3_aa: CASSLGLAGGAPDTQYF
d_call: NA; clone_size: NA; j_call: TRBJ2-7; v_call: TRBV7-9; cdr3_nt: TGTGCCAGCAGTTTGGGACTCCTGTACGAGCAGTACTTC; cdr3_aa: CASSLGLLYEQYF
d_call: NA; clone_size: NA; j_call: TRBJ2-7; v_call: TRBV20-1; cdr3_nt: TGCAGTGCTAGAGAGTTGAGGGGTTACGAGCAGTACTTC; cdr3_aa: CSARELRGYEQYF
d_call: NA; clone_size: NA; j_call: TRBJ2-1; v_call: TRBV5-1; cdr3_nt: TGCGCCAGCAGCTACTCCCCATCCAATGAGCAGTTCTTC; cdr3_aa: CASSYSPSNEQFF
d_call: NA; clone_size: NA; j_call: TRBJ2-1; v_call: TRBV12-3/TRBV12-4; cdr3_nt: TGTGCCAGCAGTGGCGGGACTGCCTACAATGAGCAGTTCTTC; cdr3_aa: CASSGGTAYNEQFF
d_call: NA; clone_size: few; j_call: TRBJ2-7; v_call: TRBV27; cdr3_nt: TGTGCCAGCAGTTTATCAGGGATATACGAGCAGTACTTC; cdr3_aa: CASSLSGIYEQYF
d_call: NA; clone_size: few; j_call: TRBJ2-7; v_call: TRBV5-4; cdr3_nt: TGTGCCAGCAGCTTGGCGCAGGGCGCCTACGAGCAGTACTTC; cdr3_aa: CASSLAQGAYEQYF
d_call: TRBD1; clone_size: NA; j_call: TRBJ1-2; v_call: TRBV27; cdr3_nt: TGTGCCAGCAGTTTAAGCGTGATAACAGGGGACTATGGCTACACCTTC; cdr3_aa: CASSLSVITGDYGYTF
d_call: NA; clone_size: NA; j_call: TRBJ2-3; v_call: TRBV20-1; cdr3_nt: TGCAGTGCTAACCCTAATAGCACAGATACGCAGTATTTT; cdr3_aa: CSANPNSTDTQYF
d_call: TRBD1; clone_size: NA; j_call: TRBJ2-7; v_call: TRBV5-1; cdr3_nt: TGCGCCAGCAGCTCGGACAGGGTTACCTACGAGCAGTACTTC; cdr3_aa: CASSSDRVTYEQYF
d_call: TRBD1; clone_size: NA; j_call: TRBJ1-2; v_call: TRBV29-1; cdr3_nt: TGCAGCGTAGATGGACAGGGGGCGGGAAACTATGGCTACACCTTC; cdr3_aa: CSVDGQGAGNYGYTF
d_call: NA; clone_size: NA; j_call: TRBJ1-1; v_call: TRBV5-1; cdr3_nt: TGCGCCAGCAGCTTTCGACGGTTGAGCACTGAAGCTTTCTTT; cdr3_aa: CASSFRRLSTEAFF
d_call: NA; clone_size: NA; j_call: TRBJ2-1; v_call: TRBV27; cdr3_nt: TGTGCCAGCAGTTTATGGATGGGTGAGCAGTTCTTC; cdr3_aa: CASSLWMGEQFF
d_call: TRBD1; clone_size: once; j_call: TRBJ1-1; v_call: TRBV27; cdr3_nt: TGTGCCAGCAGTTGGGGACAGGGCCTCGAAGCTTTCTTT; cdr3_aa: CASSWGQGLEAFF
d_call: NA; clone_size: NA; j_call: TRBJ2-5; v_call: TRBV9; cdr3_nt: TGTGCCAGCAGCGTAGGCGACAGGCAAGAGACCCAGTACTTC; cdr3_aa: CASSVGDRQETQYF
d_call: NA; clone_size: NA; j_call: TRBJ1-2; v_call: TRBV2; cdr3_nt: TGTGCCAGCAGTGAAACGGGGGCGGGGGGCTACACCTTC; cdr3_aa: CASSETGAGGYTF
d_call: TRBD1; clone_size: NA; j_call: TRBJ1-6; v_call: TRBV11-2; cdr3_nt: TGTGCCAGCAGCTTAGCAGGGGGCTGGCTCGAGGGAGCCCTCCACTTT; cdr3_aa: CASSLAGGWLEGALHF
d_call: NA; clone_size: once; j_call: TRBJ2-1; v_call: TRBV12-5; cdr3_nt: TGTGCTTCTCGGTGGAGGGCCAACAATGAGCAGTTCTTC; cdr3_aa: CASRWRANNEQFF
d_call: NA; clone_size: NA; j_call: TRBJ2-7; v_call: TRBV7-2; cdr3_nt: TGTGCCAGCAGCCCAAACTTTCCCTACGAGCAGTACTTC; cdr3_aa: CASSPNFPYEQYF
d_call: NA; clone_size: NA; j_call: TRBJ2-7; v_call: TRBV5-6; cdr3_nt: TGTGCCAGCAGCTTGCCCGACCCAGGCTACGAGCAGTACTTC; cdr3_aa: CASSLPDPGYEQYF
d_call: TRBD1; clone_size: NA; j_call: TRBJ1-1; v_call: TRBV6-5; cdr3_nt: TGTGCCAGCAGTTACTCACAGGGGATTGAAGCTTTCTTT; cdr3_aa: CASSYSQGIEAFF
d_call: TRBD2; clone_size: NA; j_call: TRBJ2-7; v_call: TRBV20-1; cdr3_nt: TGCAGTGCTAGAGATGGGGAGCGGGGGGGAGACGAGCAGTACTTC; cdr3_aa: CSARDGERGGDEQYF
d_call: NA; clone_size: NA; j_call: TRBJ2-7; v_call: TRBV7-8; cdr3_nt: TGTGCCAGCAGCTTAGCGGCAGGGTTAATATACGAGCAGTACTTC; cdr3_aa: CASSLAAGLIYEQYF